This TCR beta chain emerged from a study of cytomegalovirus exposure and HLA in healthy donors. This PCR relied on a set of 60 Vbeta primers and 13 Jbeta primers. Profiled with immunoSEQ multiplex PCR; TCRdb holds only in-frame clones, not every one. This sample has about 200,000 clones, with around 80% found just once. This clone was recorded once. The sample taken for sequencing was PBMCs. This clonotype was obtained from a man aged 50-59 years in good health and CMV-seronegative.

CDR3 in amino acids: CASTEWGEEDTQYF. DNA of the CDR3: TGTGCCAGTACCGAGTGGGGGGAGGAAGATACGCAGTATTTT. The chain recombines TRBV19 with TRBJ2-3, with a possible D match to TRBD2 (6 bases). This CDR3 comprises 14 residues. Trimming stripped 7 bases from V and 5 bases from J, with 16 bases between. Per germline, CDR1 LNHDA and CDR2 SQIVND (reference sequence).